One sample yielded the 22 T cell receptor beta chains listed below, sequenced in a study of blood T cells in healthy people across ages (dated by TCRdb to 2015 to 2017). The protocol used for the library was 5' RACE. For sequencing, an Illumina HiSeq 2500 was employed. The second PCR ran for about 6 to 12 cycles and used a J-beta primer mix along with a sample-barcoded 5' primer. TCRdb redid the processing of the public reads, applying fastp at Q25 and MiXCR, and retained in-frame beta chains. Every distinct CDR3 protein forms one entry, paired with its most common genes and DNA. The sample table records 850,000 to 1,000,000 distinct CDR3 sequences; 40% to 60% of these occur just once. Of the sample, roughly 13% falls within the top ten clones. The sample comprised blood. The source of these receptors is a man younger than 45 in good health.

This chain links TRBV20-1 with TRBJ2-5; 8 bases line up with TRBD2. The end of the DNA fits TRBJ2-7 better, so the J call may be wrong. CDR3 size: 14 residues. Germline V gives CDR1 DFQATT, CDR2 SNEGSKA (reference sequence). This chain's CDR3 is CSASVSGAGGEQYF. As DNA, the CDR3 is TGCAGTGCTAGCGTTAGCGGGGCGGGAGGCGAGCAGTACTTC.

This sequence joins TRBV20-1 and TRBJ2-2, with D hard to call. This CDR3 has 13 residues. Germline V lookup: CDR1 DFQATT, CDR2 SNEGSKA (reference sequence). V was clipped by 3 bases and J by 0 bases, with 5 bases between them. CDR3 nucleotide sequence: TGCAGTGCTAGGAACCCGAACACCGGGGAGCTGTTTTTT. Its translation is CSARNPNTGELFF.

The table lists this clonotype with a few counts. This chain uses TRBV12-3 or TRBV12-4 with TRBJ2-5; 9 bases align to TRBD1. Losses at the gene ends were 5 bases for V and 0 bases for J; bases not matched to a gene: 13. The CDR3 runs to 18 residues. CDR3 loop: CASSPTPPGQGYQETQYF. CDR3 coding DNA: TGTGCCAGCAGTCCTACCCCTCCGGGACAGGGATACCAAGAGACCCAGTACTTC.

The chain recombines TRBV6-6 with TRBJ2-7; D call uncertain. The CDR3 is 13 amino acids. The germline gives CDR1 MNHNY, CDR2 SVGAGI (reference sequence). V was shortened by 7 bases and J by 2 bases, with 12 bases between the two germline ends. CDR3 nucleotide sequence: TGTGCCAGCACCCCGGACGGTGCCTACGAGCAGTACTTC. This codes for CASTPDGAYEQYF.

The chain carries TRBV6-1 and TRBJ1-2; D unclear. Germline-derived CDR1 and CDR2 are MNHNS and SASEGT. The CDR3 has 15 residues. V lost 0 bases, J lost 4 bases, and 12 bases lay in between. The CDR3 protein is CASSEAGEGSYGYTF. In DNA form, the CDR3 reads TGTGCCAGCAGTGAAGCCGGTGAAGGTAGCTATGGCTACACCTTC.

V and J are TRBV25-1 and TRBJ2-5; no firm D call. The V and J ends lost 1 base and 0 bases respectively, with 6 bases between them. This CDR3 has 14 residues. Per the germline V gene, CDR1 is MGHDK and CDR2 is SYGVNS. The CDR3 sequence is CASSEWAYQETQYF. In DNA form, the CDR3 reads TGTGCCAGCAGTGAATGGGCCTACCAAGAGACCCAGTACTTC.

DNA for the CDR3: TGCAGTGCTAGAGATTGGAGCTTTGGGTTGGAGCAGTACTTC. It yields the protein CSARDWSFGLEQYF. V and J are TRBV20-1 and TRBJ2-7; unclear D gene. Germline-derived CDR1 and CDR2 are DFQATT and SNEGSKA (reference sequence). The V end was cut by 0 bases, the J end by 7 bases, with 16 bases between. The CDR3 is 14 amino acids.

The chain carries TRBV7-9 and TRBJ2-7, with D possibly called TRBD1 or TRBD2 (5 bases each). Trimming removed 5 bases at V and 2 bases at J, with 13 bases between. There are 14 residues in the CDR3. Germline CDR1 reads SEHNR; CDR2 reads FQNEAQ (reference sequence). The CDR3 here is CASSGGTGPYEQYF. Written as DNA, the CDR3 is TGTGCCAGCAGCGGTGGGACCGGACCCTACGAGCAGTACTTC.

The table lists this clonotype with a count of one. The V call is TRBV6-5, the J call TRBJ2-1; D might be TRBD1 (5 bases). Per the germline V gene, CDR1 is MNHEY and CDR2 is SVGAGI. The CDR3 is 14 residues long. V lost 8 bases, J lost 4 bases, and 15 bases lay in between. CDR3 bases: TGTGCCAGCGTCGACAGCGAGAATTACAATGAGCAGTTCTTC. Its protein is CASVDSENYNEQFF.

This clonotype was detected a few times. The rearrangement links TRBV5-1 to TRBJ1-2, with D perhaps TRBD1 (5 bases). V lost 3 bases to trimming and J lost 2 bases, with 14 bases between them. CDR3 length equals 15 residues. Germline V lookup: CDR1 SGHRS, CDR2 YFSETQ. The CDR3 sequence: CASSSSPTVNYGYTF. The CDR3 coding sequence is TGCGCCAGCAGCTCCTCCCCGACAGTGAACTATGGCTACACCTTC.

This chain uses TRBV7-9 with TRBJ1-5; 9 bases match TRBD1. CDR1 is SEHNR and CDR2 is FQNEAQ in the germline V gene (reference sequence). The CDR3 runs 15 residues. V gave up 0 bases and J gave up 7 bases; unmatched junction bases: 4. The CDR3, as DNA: TGTGCCAGCAGCTTAGCCGGACAGGGGAGGCAGCCCCAGCATTTT. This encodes CASSLAGQGRQPQHF.

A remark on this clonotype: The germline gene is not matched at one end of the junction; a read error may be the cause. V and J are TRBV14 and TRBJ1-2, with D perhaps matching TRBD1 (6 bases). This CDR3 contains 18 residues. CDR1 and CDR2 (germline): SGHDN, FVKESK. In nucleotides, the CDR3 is TGTGCCAGCGGCCAAGCCGGACAGCGAAGCAAAGCTAACTATGGCTACACCTTC. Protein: CASGQAGQRSKANYGYTF.

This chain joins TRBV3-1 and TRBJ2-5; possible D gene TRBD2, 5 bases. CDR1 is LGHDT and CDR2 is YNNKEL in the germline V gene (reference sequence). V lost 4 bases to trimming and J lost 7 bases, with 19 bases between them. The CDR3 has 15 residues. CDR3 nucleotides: TGTGCCAGCAGCCGTCGTCTAGCCTCCCCAGTGACCCAGTACTTC. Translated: CASSRRLASPVTQYF.

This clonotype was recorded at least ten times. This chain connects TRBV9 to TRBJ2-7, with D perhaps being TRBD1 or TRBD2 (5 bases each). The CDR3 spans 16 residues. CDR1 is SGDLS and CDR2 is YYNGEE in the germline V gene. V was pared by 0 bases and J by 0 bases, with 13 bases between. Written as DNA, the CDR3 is TGTGCCAGCAGCGTAGGAGGGACGGGCGGCTCCTACGAGCAGTACTTC. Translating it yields CASSVGGTGGSYEQYF.

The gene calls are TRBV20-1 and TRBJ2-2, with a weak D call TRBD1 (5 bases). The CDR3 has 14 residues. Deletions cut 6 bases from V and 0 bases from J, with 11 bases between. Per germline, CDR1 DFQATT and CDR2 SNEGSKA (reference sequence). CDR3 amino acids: CSAEGQPNTGELFF. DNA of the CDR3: TGCAGTGCGGAAGGACAACCGAACACCGGGGAGCTGTTTTTT.

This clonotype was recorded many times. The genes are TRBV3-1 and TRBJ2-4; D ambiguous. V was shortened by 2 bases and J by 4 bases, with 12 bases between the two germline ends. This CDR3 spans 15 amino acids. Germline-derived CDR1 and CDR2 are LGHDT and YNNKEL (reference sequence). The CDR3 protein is CASSQPWTEKNIQYF. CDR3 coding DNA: TGTGCCAGCAGCCAACCCTGGACGGAGAAAAACATTCAGTACTTC.

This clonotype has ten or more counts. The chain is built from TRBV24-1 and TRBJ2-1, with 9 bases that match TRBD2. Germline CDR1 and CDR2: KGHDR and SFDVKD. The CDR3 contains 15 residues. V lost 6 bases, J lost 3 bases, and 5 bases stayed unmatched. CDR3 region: CATSSSGGLYNEQFF. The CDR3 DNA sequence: TGTGCCACCAGTAGTAGCGGGGGCCTCTACAATGAGCAGTTCTTC.

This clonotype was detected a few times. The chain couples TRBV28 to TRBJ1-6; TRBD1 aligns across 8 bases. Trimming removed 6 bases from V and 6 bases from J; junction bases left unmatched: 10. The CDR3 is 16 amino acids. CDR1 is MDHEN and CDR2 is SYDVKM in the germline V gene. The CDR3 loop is CASRPSRQGSNSPLHF. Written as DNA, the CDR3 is TGTGCCAGCAGACCTAGCCGACAGGGGAGTAATTCACCCCTCCACTTT.

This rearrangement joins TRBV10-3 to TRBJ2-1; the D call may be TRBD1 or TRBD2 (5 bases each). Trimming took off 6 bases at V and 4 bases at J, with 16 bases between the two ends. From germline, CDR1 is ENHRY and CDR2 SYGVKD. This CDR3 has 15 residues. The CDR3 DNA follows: TGTGCCATCAGCGATTCCGGGACCGAATACAATGAGCAGTTCTTC. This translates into CAISDSGTEYNEQFF.

The CDR3 spells CSRASGGVTQYF. CDR3 nucleotide sequence: TGCAGTCGGGCTAGCGGCGGAGTGACCCAGTACTTC. The J gene is TRBJ2-5, the V gene TRBV20-1; 7 bases line up with TRBD2. This CDR3 is 12 amino acids long. The germline V gene has CDR1 DFQATT and CDR2 SNEGSKA (reference sequence). V dropped 8 bases and J dropped 7; count of bases not matched to a gene: 10.

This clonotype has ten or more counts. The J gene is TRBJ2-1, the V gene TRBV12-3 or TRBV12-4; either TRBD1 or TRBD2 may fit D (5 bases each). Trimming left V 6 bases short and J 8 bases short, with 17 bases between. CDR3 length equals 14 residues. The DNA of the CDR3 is TGTGCCAGCAGCGTCCCGGGACCCCTTTATGAGCAGTTCTTC. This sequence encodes CASSVPGPLYEQFF.

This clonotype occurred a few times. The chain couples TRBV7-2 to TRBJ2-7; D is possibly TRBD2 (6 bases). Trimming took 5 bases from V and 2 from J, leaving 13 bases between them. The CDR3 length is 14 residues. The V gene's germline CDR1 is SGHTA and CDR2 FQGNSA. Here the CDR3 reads CASSGGFSAYEQYF. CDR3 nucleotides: TGTGCCAGCAGCGGGGGGTTTTCGGCCTACGAGCAGTACTTC.